The TCR beta chain under discussion was sequenced for a study of T cell responses to AZD1222 COVID-19 vaccine. This CDR3 is built from 11 residues. Trimming pared 5 bases from V and 5 bases from J, leaving 4 bases between. Germline V gene lookup returns CDR1 GTSNPN and CDR2 SVGIG (reference sequence). Here immunoSEQ multiplex PCR was the method, and the copy in TCRdb shows in-frame clones only, minus some. The sample has 100,000 to 150,000 clones; about 89% are singletons. The sample holds one count of this clone. What it recognizes is unknown. Study-wide results and caveats: Every sample of the repertoires postdated the peak T cell response. Nearly half of spike-specific TCRs reportedly go after variant regions that carry no mutations. Only a handful of AZD1222 recipients, more than 5 in all, had baseline seropositivity.

The material sequenced was peripheral blood, taken on day 0 of AZD1222 vaccination. The rearrangement joins TRBV30 to TRBJ1-6; D is uncertain. The sequence derives from an adult in good health. The CDR3 loop reads CAWGNNSPLHF. The DNA for the CDR3 is TGTGCCTGGGGGAATAATTCACCCCTCCACTTT.